A selection of T cell receptor beta chains follows, all from one sample in a study of shared clonotypes between healthy human individuals. Assay used: immunoSEQ multiplex PCR; TCRdb lists only in-frame clones, some missing. The table lists about 490,000 clones, about 80% of them singletons. The specimen sequenced was PBMCs. The receptors originated from a woman in her 40s in good health. Some clones in this sample may be carry-over from other donors' samples. Each CDR3 is given with its conserved first and last residue. A D gene is named only where the DNA matches it firmly. Not every row has a clone size; where given, it reads once, few, many or a size class.

D | size | J | V | CDR3 | DNA
NA | NA | TRBJ2-5 | TRBV29-1 | CSVGQGSLQETQYF | TGCAGCGTTGGGCAGGGCAGTCTCCAAGAGACCCAGTACTTC
TRBD2 | NA | TRBJ2-7 | TRBV4-1 | CASSQGASGSPYEQYF | TGCGCCAGCAGCCAAGGGGCTAGCGGGAGTCCCTACGAGCAGTACTTC
NA | few | TRBJ1-3 | TRBV5-1 | CASSLEPQGIVSGNTIYF | TGCGCCAGCAGCTTGGAACCCCAGGGGATAGTTTCTGGAAACACCATATATTTT
TRBD2 | NA | TRBJ2-1 | TRBV7-3 | CASSPGLIKGNEQFF | TGTGCCAGCAGCCCGGGACTAATAAAGGGCAATGAGCAGTTCTTC
NA | NA | TRBJ2-1 | TRBV14 | CASSPSVFSYNEQFF | TGTGCCAGCAGCCCTAGCGTGTTCTCCTACAATGAGCAGTTCTTC
TRBD2 | once | TRBJ2-7 | TRBV11-2 | CASSHLTSGSNEQYF | TGCGCCAGCAGCCACCTGACTAGCGGGAGTAACGAGCAGTACTTC
NA | once | TRBJ2-7 | TRBV7-3 | CASSLSAHSYEQYF | TGTGCCAGCAGCTTATCAGCACACTCCTACGAGCAGTACTTC
TRBD1 | NA | TRBJ2-1 | TRBV5-6 | CASSWDRDEQFF | TGTGCCAGCAGCTGGGACAGAGACGAGCAGTTCTTC
NA | few | TRBJ2-5 | TRBV5-8 | CAAQSQAEETQYF | TGTGCCGCCCAATCACAGGCCGAAGAGACCCAGTACTTC
TRBD1 | few | TRBJ1-5 | TRBV30 | CAWTRTGSYDQPQHF | TGTGCCTGGACCCGGACAGGGTCGTATGATCAGCCCCAGCATTTT